These T cell receptor beta chains were read from a single sample in a study of T cell responses to AZD1222 COVID-19 vaccine. Measured with immunoSEQ multiplex PCR; TCRdb has only the in-frame clones, and not every one. The repertoire holds some 190,000 clones, with approximately 92% as singletons. Sample: peripheral blood, taken on day 0 of AZD1222 vaccination. The origin of the receptors is an adult in good health. Each CDR3 is given with its conserved first and last residue. A D gene is named only where the DNA matches it firmly. Clone size is given for some rows only: seen once, a few or many times, or a class if the clone is expanded.

len,d_gene,j_gene,abundance,v_gene,CDR3aa,CDR3nt
17,NA,TRBJ2-1,NA,TRBV11-2,CASSLPPGAGGVDEQFF,TGTGCCAGCAGCTTACCCCCGGGGGCAGGGGGAGTCGATGAGCAGTTCTTC
16,TRBD1,TRBJ1-2,NA,TRBV6-2/TRBV6-3,CASSSLPGQGSYGYTF,TGTGCCAGCAGTTCCCTCCCGGGACAGGGGAGCTATGGCTACACCTTC
17,NA,TRBJ2-1,NA,TRBV7-8,CASSLAGGLISYNEQFF,TGTGCCAGCAGCTTAGCGGGGGGGCTGATCTCCTACAATGAGCAGTTCTTC
14,NA,TRBJ1-2,NA,TRBV14,CASSQAAAFLGYTF,TGTGCCAGCAGCCAAGCCGCAGCTTTTTTGGGCTACACCTTC
13,NA,TRBJ2-5,once,TRBV6-1,CASSDGSFGTQYF,TGTGCCAGCAGTGATGGGAGTTTCGGGACCCAGTACTTC
17,NA,TRBJ1-3,NA,TRBV14,CASSRGGGVSSGNTIYF,TGTGCCAGCAGCCGAGGAGGGGGGGTGAGCTCTGGAAACACCATATATTTT
14,NA,TRBJ2-1,NA,TRBV6-2/TRBV6-3,CASSYGGSYNEQFF,TGTGCCAGCAGTTACGGGGGATCCTACAATGAGCAGTTCTTC
15,TRBD2,TRBJ2-5,once,TRBV6-5,CASSYSGRAGETQYF,TGTGCCAGCAGTTACTCCGGGAGGGCAGGGGAGACCCAGTACTTC
13,NA,TRBJ2-7,NA,TRBV2,CASTGVLAYEQYF,TGTGCCAGCACGGGGGTCCTTGCCTACGAGCAGTACTTC
19,TRBD1,TRBJ1-2,NA,TRBV5-1,CASSSAGTGISPASEGYTF,TGCGCCAGCAGCTCCGCCGGGACAGGGATTTCCCCGGCCTCAGAAGGCTACACCTTC